This TCR beta chain was obtained from a study of shared clonotypes between healthy human individuals. In the study overall: There were three CD4 naive, three CD4 memory, two CD8 naive and one CD8 memory plates per donor.

Assay used: immunoSEQ multiplex PCR; TCRdb lists only in-frame clones, some missing. This table has some 900,000 clones, around 80% appearing once. Concerning this clone itself: Its cognate antigen is unknown.

Study outcomes and limitations: The study found approximately 5% of naive CD4 clonotypes shared across four donors. Generally, naive subsets came out with larger estimated richness than memory subsets.

V trimming: 6 bases; J trimming: 7 bases; junction bases outside the gene matches: 5. The CDR3 is made up of 14 amino acids. The germline gives CDR1 MNHEY, CDR2 SVGAGI. The chain links TRBV6-5 to TRBJ2-2, with TRBD2 matching over 10 bases. This receptor was obtained from a man between 18 and 29 years old in good health. Sequencing was carried out using memory CD4+ T cells sorted from blood. Subset defined: CD45RA-negative fraction. CDR3 protein: CASRPAGGGGELFF. CDR3 DNA: TGTGCCAGCAGGCCAGCGGGAGGGGGCGGGGAGCTGTTTTTT.